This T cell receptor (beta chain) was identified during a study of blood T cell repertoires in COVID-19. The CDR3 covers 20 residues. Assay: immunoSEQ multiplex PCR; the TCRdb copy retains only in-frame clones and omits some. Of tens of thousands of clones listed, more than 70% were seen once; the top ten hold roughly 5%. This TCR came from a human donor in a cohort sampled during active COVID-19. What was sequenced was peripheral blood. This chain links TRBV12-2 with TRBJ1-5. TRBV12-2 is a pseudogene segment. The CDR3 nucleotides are TGTGCAAGTCGCTTAGAATCCGCCTCAACTGCGTCGGGGGACTATCAGCCCCAGCATTTT. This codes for CASRLESASTASGDYQPQHF.